Below are 31 T cell receptor beta chains sequenced from a single sample in a study of T cells in Graves' hyperthyroidism and ophthalmopathy. Amplified TCR beta CDR3 regions derived from RNA transcripts. First-round RT-PCR of the TCR CDR3 relied on the HTBI primer set. TCRdb used MiXCR to reprocess the multiplex PCR reads, holding one entry per CDR3 protein. The sample lists roughly 700,000 distinct CDR3 sequences, roughly a third occurring once. Input material: blood. The source is a woman aged 40 to 55 with Graves' hyperthyroidism.

The rearrangement uses TRBV4-2 and TRBJ1-2; tentatively, D is TRBD1 (5 bases). CDR1 and CDR2 from the germline V gene are LGHNA and YNFKEQ. This CDR3 has 16 residues. Trimming left V 0 bases short and J 2 bases short, with 13 bases between. This chain's CDR3 is CASSQDSGTVNYGYTF. For the CDR3, the DNA is TGTGCCAGCAGCCAAGATTCGGGGACGGTAAACTATGGCTACACCTTC.

The chain couples TRBV12-3 or TRBV12-4 to TRBJ2-7; 9 bases are shared with TRBD2. The CDR3 totals 15 residues. Trimming cost V 3 bases and J 6 bases; bases outside gene matches: 9. CDR3 residues: CASSLRSGSRGEQYF. In DNA, the CDR3 is TGTGCCAGCAGTTTGCGTAGCGGGAGTCGCGGCGAGCAGTACTTC.

This clonotype has a single count. Mismatch with germline at one junction end may stem from a read error. The rearrangement links TRBV6-4 to TRBJ2-7; no firm D call. This CDR3 is built from 9 residues. Looked up from germline, CDR1 is MRHNA and CDR2 is SNTAGT. CDR3 residues: CASSDGQIF. The CDR3 DNA reads as TGTGCCAGCAGTGACGGGCAGATCTTC.

This chain uses TRBV5-1 with TRBJ2-7; TRBD1 aligns across 7 bases. Germline assignment: CDR1 SGHRS and CDR2 YFSETQ. The junction had 6 bases not matched to a gene; V was cut back by 0 bases and J by 3 bases. This CDR3 contains 15 residues. Here the CDR3 reads CASSLGSGQVYEQYF. In nucleotides, the CDR3 is TGCGCCAGCAGCTTGGGTTCCGGACAGGTCTACGAGCAGTACTTC.

The chain links TRBV20-1 to TRBJ1-2; maybe TRBD1 (5 bases). Trimming took 5 bases from V and 6 from J, leaving 13 bases between them. Germline CDR1 and CDR2: DFQATT and SNEGSKA (reference sequence). The CDR3 consists of 12 residues. The chain's CDR3 is CSAATAGDGYTF. CDR3 DNA sequence: TGCAGTGCTGCGACAGCGGGAGATGGCTACACCTTC.

The chain combines TRBV20-1 with TRBJ2-5, with D uncertain. V was cut by 5 bases and J by 1 base, with 14 bases left in between. The CDR3 sequence is 14 residues long. Germline V gives CDR1 DFQATT, CDR2 SNEGSKA (reference sequence). The CDR3, as DNA: TGCAGTGCTTTCGCAATGGGCACCCAAGAGACCCAGTACTTC. It is translated as CSAFAMGTQETQYF.

This clonotype was recorded many times. An end of the junction differs from the germline gene, which may be a read error. This chain joins TRBV7-6 and TRBJ1-1; D perhaps matches TRBD1 (6 bases). CDR3 length: 13 amino acids. Per the germline V gene, CDR1 is SGHVS and CDR2 is FNYEAQ. The CDR3 is CASSFKGGGEPFF. CDR3 bases: TGTGCCAGCAGCTTTAAAGGAGGGGGTGAACCTTTCTTT.

This clonotype has ten or more counts. CDR3 in amino acids: CATSKGTYGYTF. Here the CDR3 DNA reads TGTGCCACCAGCAAGGGGACCTATGGCTACACCTTC. This chain joins TRBV24-1 and TRBJ1-2, with a possible D match to TRBD1 (5 bases). CDR1 and CDR2 from the germline V gene are KGHDR and SFDVKD. V lost 7 bases to trimming and J lost 4 bases, with 9 bases between them. The CDR3 consists of 12 residues.

This chain uses TRBV4-2 with TRBJ2-2; D remains unclear. Germline lookup yields CDR1 LGHNA and CDR2 YNFKEQ. Trimming took 2 bases from V and 0 from J, leaving 13 bases between them. The CDR3 spans 17 residues. The CDR3 region is CASSQSDAAPNTGELFF. Written as DNA, the CDR3 is TGTGCCAGCAGCCAAAGTGACGCCGCCCCGAACACCGGGGAGCTGTTTTTT.

The J gene is TRBJ1-4, the V gene TRBV6-6; D remains ambiguous. Trimming took 0 bases from V and 5 from J, leaving 10 bases between them. Germline-derived CDR1 and CDR2 are MNHNY and SVGAGI (reference sequence). This CDR3 comprises 15 residues. The CDR3 loop is CASSYSTGKNEKLFF. The CDR3 DNA is TGTGCCAGCAGTTACTCGACGGGGAAAAATGAAAAACTGTTTTTT.

This clonotype was observed many times. The chain combines TRBV7-9 with TRBJ2-5; no clear D gene. V dropped 5 bases and J dropped 1 base, with 14 bases sitting between them. CDR3 length: 15 residues. In germline, CDR1 is SEHNR, CDR2 FQNEAQ (reference sequence). CDR3 in amino acids: CASSPPTARQETQYF. The DNA of the CDR3 is TGTGCCAGCAGCCCTCCGACTGCGCGCCAAGAGACCCAGTACTTC.

This clonotype was observed many times. The chain joins TRBV5-6 to TRBJ1-5; D is uncertain. V lost 0 bases to trimming and J lost 5 bases, with 9 bases between them. This CDR3 spans 14 amino acids. Germline-derived CDR1 and CDR2 are SGHDT and YYEEEE. In DNA form, the CDR3 reads TGTGCCAGCAGCTTGGCGGCAGTCGATCAGCCCCAGCATTTT. Residues: CASSLAAVDQPQHF.

The J gene is TRBJ2-5, the V gene TRBV12-3 or TRBV12-4; D possibly corresponds to TRBD2 (5 bases). The CDR3 consists of 12 residues. Trimming shortened V by 2 bases and J by 11 bases, and 12 bases separated the two germline ends. DNA for the CDR3: TGTGCCAGCAGTTTATTTACGTCGGGACAGTACTTC. Residues: CASSLFTSGQYF.

The sample holds many counts of this clonotype. J is TRBJ1-1 and V is TRBV5-1; tentative D call: TRBD1 (5 bases). The CDR3 is 14 amino acids. Trimming cost V 0 bases and J 8 bases, with 14 bases left between them. CDR1 and CDR2 (germline): SGHRS, YFSETQ. CDR3 in amino acids: CASSLVPGTMEAFF. Written as DNA, the CDR3 is TGCGCCAGCAGCTTGGTTCCGGGGACGATGGAAGCTTTCTTT.

This clonotype occurred a few times. This chain connects TRBV7-9 to TRBJ2-2, with D perhaps given as TRBD1 or TRBD2 (6 bases each). The CDR3 extends over 16 amino acids. The germline V gene encodes CDR1 SEHNR and CDR2 FQNEAQ (reference sequence). V dropped 4 bases and J dropped 5 bases, with 17 bases sitting between them. CDR3 sequence reads: CASSYYRQAGTGELFF. The CDR3, as DNA: TGTGCCAGCAGCTACTACCGACAGGCGGGAACCGGGGAGCTGTTTTTT.

The table lists this clonotype with many counts. This chain links TRBV5-6 with TRBJ2-5; D ambiguous. The CDR3 covers 15 residues. Germline V gives CDR1 SGHDT, CDR2 YYEEEE. V shed 0 bases and J shed 2 bases, with 11 bases lying between them. The CDR3 is CASSLVGSAQETQYF. In nucleotides, the CDR3 is TGTGCCAGCAGCTTGGTAGGCAGCGCACAAGAGACCCAGTACTTC.

The chain is built from TRBV7-3 and TRBJ2-3; D is undetermined. The length of the CDR3 is 14 residues. Trimming shortened V by 0 bases and J by 6 bases, and 10 bases separated the two germline ends. Germline V gene data show CDR1 as SGHTA and CDR2 as FQGTGA. The CDR3 bases are TGTGCCAGCAGCTTAACGTCCGGGTTCGATACGCAGTATTTT. Translated: CASSLTSGFDTQYF.

The chain joins TRBV15 to TRBJ2-5; no reliable D call. V shed 0 bases and J shed 5 bases, with 13 bases lying between them. This CDR3 is built from 15 residues. From germline, CDR1 is LNHNV and CDR2 YYDKDF (reference sequence). As DNA, the CDR3 is TGTGCCACCAGCAGAGATCCGACGGGCTGGGAGACCCAGTACTTC. Translation gives CATSRDPTGWETQYF.

This clonotype occurred once. An end of the junction differs from the germline gene, which may be a read error. V is TRBV7-8 and J is TRBJ2-7; D is perhaps TRBD1 (5 bases). The CDR3 has 20 amino acids. Germline V gene lookup returns CDR1 SGHVS and CDR2 FQNEAQ. DNA of the CDR3: TGCGCCAGCAGCCAAGAAGAGGTCAGACAGCCAAATACTCCATCCTACGAGCAGTACTTC. Translation: CASSQEEVRQPNTPSYEQYF.

This chain uses TRBV7-3 with TRBJ2-3; D unresolved. The CDR3 contains 13 residues. Looked up from germline, CDR1 is SGHTA and CDR2 is FQGTGA. Trimming took 2 bases from V and 6 from J, leaving 9 bases between them. CDR3 in amino acids: CASSLLAADTQYF. DNA of the CDR3: TGTGCCAGCAGCTTATTGGCCGCGGATACGCAGTATTTT.

This clonotype came up once. Here the CDR3 DNA reads TGTGCCAGCAGACAGACGGGGAGCTACACCTTC. Amino acid sequence: CASRQTGSYTF. The chain is built from TRBV25-1 and TRBJ1-2; unclear D gene. The CDR3 extends over 11 amino acids. Germline V CDR1 and CDR2: MGHDK, SYGVNS. V dropped 6 bases and J dropped 9 bases, with 11 bases sitting between them.

The rearrangement uses TRBV7-9 and TRBJ2-7; 8 bases fit TRBD1. The V gene's germline CDR1 is SEHNR and CDR2 FQNEAQ (reference sequence). The CDR3 totals 14 residues. Trimming took 4 bases from V and 5 from J; bases not matched to a gene: 7. In DNA, the CDR3 is TGTGCCAGCAGCTCTCAGGGGGCAATTGACGAGCAGTACTTC. Its translation is CASSSQGAIDEQYF. The full variable domain, rest sourced from reference TRBV7-9 and TRBJ2-7, is DTGVSQNPRHKITKRGQNVTFRCDPISEHNRLYWYRQTLGQGPEFLTYFQNEAQLEKSRLLSDRFSAERPKGSFSTLEIQRTEQGDSAMYLCASSSQGAIDEQYFGPGTRLTVT.

This clonotype was found a few times. The genes are TRBV7-9 and TRBJ2-7; tentatively, D is TRBD1 (6 bases). CDR1 SEHNR and CDR2 FQNEAQ come from the germline V gene (reference sequence). Trimming took 6 bases from V and 0 from J, leaving 18 bases between them. This CDR3 has 16 residues. Here the CDR3 reads CASSYPGDKNSYEQYF. CDR3 in DNA: TGTGCCAGCAGTTACCCCGGGGACAAAAACTCCTACGAGCAGTACTTC.

In this sample, this clonotype turned up many times. The rearrangement uses TRBV20-1 and TRBJ1-6, with D hard to call. The germline V gene encodes CDR1 DFQATT and CDR2 SNEGSKA (reference sequence). This CDR3 region has 16 residues. Deletions cut 4 bases from V and 0 bases from J, with 13 bases between. CDR3 nucleotide sequence: TGCAGTGCTACACAGACGAGAAGCTCCTATAATTCACCCCTCCACTTT. Its protein is CSATQTRSSYNSPLHF.

This clonotype was observed many times. The genes are TRBV20-1 and TRBJ2-7; no definite D call. CDR1 is DFQATT, CDR2 SNEGSKA, per germline (reference sequence). The CDR3 runs 14 residues. With 3 bases removed from V and 4 bases from J, the gap between germline ends came to 16 bases. In DNA, the CDR3 is TGCAGTGCTAGGGATTTGGGCGGAAATTACGAGCAGTACTTC. Protein product: CSARDLGGNYEQYF.

This clonotype was found a few times. The rearrangement joins TRBV7-2 to TRBJ1-2; possibly TRBD1 for D (6 bases). V lost 6 bases, J lost 5 bases, and 16 bases lay in between. Germline lookup yields CDR1 SGHTA and CDR2 FQGNSA. The CDR3 sequence is 14 residues long. CDR3 region: CASSFQQGGYGYTF. DNA of the CDR3: TGTGCCAGCAGTTTCCAACAGGGAGGGTATGGCTACACCTTC.

The J gene is TRBJ2-2, the V gene TRBV12-3 or TRBV12-4; D is perhaps TRBD1 (5 bases). Trimming left V 6 bases short and J 4 bases short, with 15 bases between. The CDR3 extends over 15 amino acids. The CDR3 DNA is TGTGCCAGCAGCCTTGCAGACAGACCCACCGGGGAGCTGTTTTTT. It specifies CASSLADRPTGELFF.

Turning to this clonotype: One end of the junction varies from germline; a read error may be responsible. This rearrangement joins TRBV10-3 to TRBJ2-7; 12 bases are shared with TRBD2. From germline, CDR1 is ENHRY and CDR2 SYGVKD. The CDR3 length is 14 residues. The CDR3 region is CAIEQERGLAGQFF. DNA for the CDR3: TGTGCCATCGAACAGGAACGGGGACTAGCGGGTCAATTCTTC.

This clonotype was seen at least ten times. The chain combines TRBV7-8 with TRBJ1-2; TRBD1 matches at 7 bases. The CDR3 has 16 amino acids. CDR1 is SGHVS, CDR2 FQNEAQ, per germline. The V segment lost 5 bases and the J segment 4 bases; nucleotides outside the gene matches: 13. CDR3 protein: CASSPSEGALVYGYTF. DNA of the CDR3: TGTGCCAGCAGCCCGAGTGAGGGGGCCCTAGTCTATGGCTACACCTTC.

This clonotype has just a few counts. The chain carries TRBV3-1 and TRBJ2-7; TRBD2 is a possible D gene (6 bases). CDR1 and CDR2 from the germline V gene are LGHDT and YNNKEL (reference sequence). The CDR3 length is 12 residues. The V and J ends lost 3 bases and 5 bases respectively, with 8 bases between them. The CDR3, as DNA: TGTGCCAGCAGCCAGAGGAGGGACGAGCAGTACTTC. As protein: CASSQRRDEQYF.

This clonotype was detected a few times. V is TRBV12-3 or TRBV12-4 and J is TRBJ1-2; TRBD1 matches at 9 bases. The length of the CDR3 is 15 residues. The junction had 4 bases not matched to a gene; V was cut back by 4 bases and J by 1 base. The CDR3 DNA reads as TGTGCCAGCAGTTCAGGGGACAGGGTTAACTATGGCTACACCTTC. Its translation: CASSSGDRVNYGYTF.